The 18 T cell receptor beta chains below come from one sample, sequenced in a study of blood T cell repertoires in COVID-19. TCRdb keeps only in-frame clones here, not all; method: immunoSEQ multiplex PCR. The sample lists more than 75,000 clones; around 90% were seen once. The sample taken for sequencing was peripheral blood. The receptor set was obtained from a man aged 45-60 years with COVID-19, enrolled during active disease.

This clone was seen a handful of times. The V call is TRBV7-3, the J call TRBJ2-7; D possibly corresponds to TRBD1 (7 bases). The CDR3 has 13 residues. The germline V and J ends were trimmed by 4 bases and 6 bases, with 13 bases remaining between them. CDR1 and CDR2 from the germline V gene are SGHTA and FQGTGA. The CDR3 region has the DNA TGTGCCAGCAGCTCCGGGCAGGGGGGCGAGCAGTACTTC. This sequence encodes CASSSGQGGEQYF.

The V and J genes are TRBV28 and TRBJ2-7; TRBD2 matches at 11 bases. Germline V gene data show CDR1 as MDHEN and CDR2 as SYDVKM. V gave up 6 bases and J gave up 4 bases; unmatched junction bases: 14. This CDR3 is built from 17 residues. In DNA, the CDR3 is TGTGCCAGCAGAATTCCCAACACCCTAGCGGGGGGATACGAGCAGTACTTC. Amino acid sequence: CASRIPNTLAGGYEQYF. The variable domain in full, completed from reference TRBV28 and TRBJ2-7, reads DVKVTQSSRYLVKRTGEKVFLECVQDMDHENMFWYRQDPGLGLRLIYFSYDVKMKEKGDIPEGYSVSREKKERFSLILESASTNQTSMYLCASRIPNTLAGGYEQYFGPGTRLTVT.

The CDR3 coding sequence is TGTGCCAGCAGCGGGGGACACCTAACTAATGAAAAACTGTTTTTT. Amino acids: CASSGGHLTNEKLFF. This rearrangement joins TRBV9 to TRBJ1-4; D possibly corresponds to TRBD1 (6 bases). The CDR3 is made up of 15 amino acids. Germline V gives CDR1 SGDLS, CDR2 YYNGEE. Trimming took off 3 bases at V and 1 base at J, with 10 bases between the two ends.

J is TRBJ2-5 and V is TRBV7-9, with 9 bases that match TRBD2. Trimming cost V 3 bases and J 5 bases; bases outside gene matches: 4. This CDR3 is built from 14 residues. CDR1 is SEHNR and CDR2 is FQNEAQ in the germline V gene (reference sequence). Written as DNA, the CDR3 is TGTGCCAGCAGCTTCGGGACTAGCCGGGAGACCCAGTACTTC. Translated, it gives CASSFGTSRETQYF.

The chain links TRBV6-5 to TRBJ1-5; possibly TRBD1 for D (6 bases). Germline lookup yields CDR1 MNHEY and CDR2 SVGAGI. Trimming removed 10 bases at V and 6 bases at J, with 16 bases between. This CDR3 is built from 13 residues. The DNA of the CDR3 is TGTGCCACCTCCGAACAGGGCGGTCAGCCCCAGCATTTT. This gives the protein CATSEQGGQPQHF.

The gene calls are TRBV19 and TRBJ1-2; 8 bases match TRBD1. The CDR3 covers 14 residues. The V and J ends lost 6 bases and 6 bases, in that order; junction bases with no gene match: 9. Per germline, CDR1 LNHDA and CDR2 SQIVND (reference sequence). CDR3 nucleotides: TGTGCCAGTAGATCGGGGGGACAGGTCCATGGCTACACCTTC. It is translated as CASRSGGQVHGYTF.

The genes are TRBV6-1 and TRBJ1-1; weak D call: TRBD1 (6 bases). Germline V gene lookup returns CDR1 MNHNS and CDR2 SASEGT. The CDR3 has 14 residues. V was cut by 6 bases and J by 4 bases, with 15 bases left in between. The CDR3 sequence is CASSPITGSTEAFF. The CDR3 DNA is TGTGCCAGCAGCCCCATTACAGGGTCCACTGAAGCTTTCTTT.

This chain connects TRBV24-1 to TRBJ2-3; 15 bases are shared with TRBD2. Germline CDR1 KGHDR, CDR2 SFDVKD. With V trimmed by 3 bases and J by 6 bases, 6 bases remained unmatched. The CDR3 covers 17 residues. CDR3 protein: CATSDPGLAGGSDTQYF. The DNA of the CDR3 is TGTGCCACCAGTGATCCGGGACTAGCGGGGGGTTCCGATACGCAGTATTTT.

The V gene is TRBV6-2 or TRBV6-3, the J gene TRBJ2-2, with 7 bases fitting TRBD2. CDR3 length: 20 amino acids. V lost 6 bases and J lost 0; bases outside the gene matches: 19. Germline CDR1 and CDR2: MNHEY and SVGEGT. The CDR3 DNA reads TGTGCCAGCAGCTCTCCCTTGAGGTACGGGGGGAACGCGAACACCGGGGAGCTGTTTTTT. It specifies CASSSPLRYGGNANTGELFF.

The gene calls are TRBV10-3 and TRBJ1-3; D uncertain. Deletions cut 0 bases from V and 1 base from J, with 10 bases between. The CDR3 runs 16 residues. Germline V gene sequence: CDR1 ENHRY, CDR2 SYGVKD. The CDR3 loop reads CAISESEGISGNTIYF. CDR3 sequence (DNA): TGTGCCATCAGTGAGTCGGAGGGTATATCTGGAAACACCATATATTTT.

The chain joins TRBV3-1 (or the pseudogene TRBV3-2) to TRBJ2-1; 11 bases are shared with TRBD2. V was clipped by 6 bases and J by 8 bases; unmatched bases: 3. Germline CDR1 LGHDT, CDR2 YNNKEL (reference sequence). This CDR3 contains 13 residues. The CDR3 DNA sequence: TGTGCCAGCAGGGCGACTAGCGGGGATGAGCAGTTCTTC. The encoded protein is CASRATSGDEQFF.

J is TRBJ1-4 and V is TRBV15; 9 bases are shared with TRBD1. The CDR3 runs to 15 residues. Germline-derived CDR1 and CDR2 are LNHNV and YYDKDF (reference sequence). The V segment lost 3 bases and the J segment 5 bases; nucleotides outside the gene matches: 4. The CDR3 sequence is CATSSLQGANEKLFF. DNA for the CDR3: TGTGCCACCAGCAGTTTACAGGGGGCGAATGAAAAACTGTTTTTT.

The CDR3 loop is CASSKGGQNQETQYF. CDR3 DNA sequence: TGTGCCAGCAGCAAAGGGGGCCAGAACCAAGAGACCCAGTACTTC. This chain uses TRBV21-1 with TRBJ2-5; the DNA was not used to check the table's D call, TRBD1. TRBV21-1 is a documented pseudogene. The CDR3 extends over 15 amino acids.

The chain links TRBV29-1 to TRBJ2-7, with a weak D call TRBD1 (5 bases). This CDR3 spans 11 amino acids. V was shortened by 3 bases and J by 12 bases, with 15 bases between the two germline ends. CDR1 is SQVTM and CDR2 is ANQGSEA in the germline V gene. Here the CDR3 DNA reads TGCAGCGTTGAGGACACAACGGCTCGGTACTTC. Its protein is CSVEDTTARYF.

The V and J genes are TRBV3-1 (or the pseudogene TRBV3-2) and TRBJ2-3; no definite D call. This CDR3 contains 14 residues. CDR1 and CDR2 (germline): LGHDT, YNNKEL (reference sequence). The V and J ends lost 8 bases and 0 bases respectively, with 12 bases between them. The CDR3 loop reads CASGNQASTDTQYF. The CDR3 DNA follows: TGTGCCAGCGGAAACCAGGCTAGCACAGATACGCAGTATTTT.

This rearrangement joins TRBV7-8 to TRBJ2-5, with 9 bases lining up with TRBD2. Germline V CDR1 and CDR2: SGHVS, FQNEAQ. The CDR3 covers 16 residues. Unmatched junction bases numbered 10, after V lost 4 bases and J lost 4 bases. This CDR3 reads CASSWASGLARETQYF. The CDR3 nucleotides read TGTGCCAGCAGCTGGGCGTCGGGACTAGCTCGAGAGACCCAGTACTTC. The variable domain in full, with the rest retrieved from reference TRBV7-8 and TRBJ2-5, is GAGVSQSPRYKVAKRGQDVALRCDPISGHVSLFWYQQALGQGPEFLTYFQNEAQLDKSGLPSDRFFAERPEGSVSTLKIQRTQQEDSAVYLCASSWASGLARETQYFGPGTRLLVL.

This clone was counted once. The chain combines TRBV5-6 with TRBJ2-3; 8 nucleotides agree with TRBD2. After removal of 4 bases from V and 4 bases from J, the junction contained 5 bases not matched to a gene. The CDR3 runs 14 residues. Germline CDR1 and CDR2: SGHDT and YYEEEE. CDR3 DNA: TGTGCCAGCAGCACCAGCGGGGGTTCAGATACGCAGTATTTT. Residues: CASSTSGGSDTQYF. Filled out from reference TRBV5-6 and TRBJ2-3, the complete variable domain reads DAGVTQSPTHLIKTRGQQVTLRCSPKSGHDTVSWYQQALGQGPQFIFQYYEEEERQRGNFPDRFSGHQFPNYSSELNVNALLLGDSALYLCASSTSGGSDTQYFGPGTRLTVL.

This chain links TRBV7-8 with TRBJ1-2; 10 bases are a match to TRBD1. Germline V gene sequence: CDR1 SGHVS, CDR2 FQNEAQ. The ends lost 6 bases at V and 2 bases at J; junction bases unmatched: 3. The CDR3 has 14 residues. This CDR3 reads CASRAGQGNYGYTF. The CDR3 region has the DNA TGTGCCAGCAGGGCGGGACAGGGGAACTATGGCTACACCTTC. Supplemented by reference TRBV7-8 and TRBJ1-2, the full variable domain reads GAGVSQSPRYKVAKRGQDVALRCDPISGHVSLFWYQQALGQGPEFLTYFQNEAQLDKSGLPSDRFFAERPEGSVSTLKIQRTQQEDSAVYLCASRAGQGNYGYTFGSGTRLTVV.